The 19 T cell receptor beta chains reported below all come from one sample, sequenced in a study of cytomegalovirus exposure and HLA in healthy donors. The PCR made use of 60 Vbeta and 13 Jbeta primers. Some clones are missing from TCRdb's copy, which holds only in-frame ones; the method was immunoSEQ multiplex PCR. The sample includes under 200,000 clones, 60% to 80% of them seen just once. Sequenced sample: PBMCs. All receptors derive from a woman in her thirties or forties in good health and CMV-seropositive.

This chain joins TRBV6-5 and TRBJ1-2, with no clear D. The germline CDR1 and CDR2 sequences are MNHEY and SVGAGI. The CDR3 has 14 residues. V lost 5 bases and J 2 bases, leaving 12 bases between the germline ends. The CDR3 nucleotides are TGTGCCAGCAGTCCCCCGGGAGGGAACTATGGCTACACCTTC. Translation: CASSPPGGNYGYTF.

This clone was seen just once. V usage is TRBV2 and J usage is TRBJ1-1; possible D gene TRBD1, 5 bases. With 6 bases removed from V and 7 bases from J, the gap between germline ends came to 12 bases. Germline V lookup: CDR1 SNHLY, CDR2 FYNNEI. This CDR3 comprises 12 residues. The CDR3, as DNA: TGTGCCAGCAGCGGCACAGGCGGTGAAGCTTTCTTT. This encodes CASSGTGGEAFF. The entire variable domain, with the rest obtained from reference TRBV2 and TRBJ1-1, is as follows: EPEVTQTPSHQVTQMGQEVILRCVPISNHLYFYWYRQILGQKVEFLVSFYNNEISEKSEIFDDQFSVERPDGSNFTLKIRSTKLEDSAMYFCASSGTGGEAFFGQGTRLTVV.

This sequence joins TRBV7-2 and TRBJ2-1; TRBD1 matches at 10 bases. This CDR3 comprises 16 residues. The germline CDR1 and CDR2 sequences are SGHTA and FQGNSA. V gave up 3 bases and J gave up 9 bases; unmatched junction bases: 11. CDR3 coding DNA: TGTGCCAGCAGCTTCCTGGGACAGGGGTTGACTCTTGAGCAGTTCTTC. Residues: CASSFLGQGLTLEQFF.

This clone was detected only a few times. The rearrangement links TRBV5-6 to TRBJ1-3, with 7 bases fitting TRBD1. Germline-derived CDR1 and CDR2 are SGHDT and YYEEEE. This CDR3 has 16 residues. J lost 4 bases, V lost 1 base, and 8 bases had no gene match. CDR3 in amino acids: CASSLTGAISGNTIYF. The CDR3 region has the DNA TGTGCCAGCAGCTTGACAGGGGCCATATCAGGAAACACCATATATTTT.

This clone appeared a few times. This sequence joins TRBV29-1 and TRBJ2-5, with 9 bases fitting TRBD1. V gave up 1 base and J gave up 1 base; unmatched junction bases: 1. CDR1 SQVTM and CDR2 ANQGSEA come from the germline V gene. CDR3 length: 14 amino acids. This chain's CDR3 is CSVEGTGAQETQYF. CDR3 sequence (DNA): TGCAGCGTTGAAGGGACAGGGGCCCAAGAGACCCAGTACTTC.

The gene calls are TRBV5-1 and TRBJ2-5, with TRBD2 identical over 7 bases. Per germline, CDR1 SGHRS and CDR2 YFSETQ. The CDR3 has 15 amino acids. Losses at the gene ends were 1 base for V and 5 bases for J; bases not matched to a gene: 8. DNA of the CDR3: TGCGCCAGCAGCTTGTGGAGCCTGGGGGGGGAGACCCAGTACTTC. Translation: CASSLWSLGGETQYF.

This rearrangement joins TRBV10-1 to TRBJ2-1; the match to TRBD1 covers 8 bases. Germline CDR1 reads WNHNN; CDR2 reads SYGVQD (reference sequence). The trim removed 0 bases at V and 9 bases at J, leaving 4 bases unmatched. The CDR3 has 14 residues. CDR3 residues: CASSESRGLGEQFF. Written as DNA, the CDR3 is TGCGCCAGCAGTGAGTCCAGGGGGCTGGGTGAGCAGTTCTTC.

The V call is TRBV2, the J call TRBJ1-2, with D possibly matching TRBD1 (6 bases). Trimming stripped 7 bases from V and 2 bases from J, with 17 bases between. Germline CDR1 SNHLY, CDR2 FYNNEI. The CDR3 is 15 amino acids. The CDR3 is CASNRRQEPNYGYTF. In DNA form, the CDR3 reads TGTGCCAGCAACCGTCGACAGGAGCCAAACTATGGCTACACCTTC.

CDR3 protein: CASSPQGANEQFF. The CDR3 bases are TGTGCCAGCAGCCCTCAGGGGGCCAATGAGCAGTTCTTC. The chain couples TRBV9 to TRBJ2-1, with 8 nucleotides matching TRBD1. Germline V gene lookup returns CDR1 SGDLS and CDR2 YYNGEE. V lost 4 bases, J lost 6 bases, and 3 bases stayed unmatched. This CDR3 has 13 amino acids.

CDR3 region: CASSDRVAGANVLTF. The DNA of the CDR3 is TGTGCCAGCAGTGACCGGGTAGCTGGGGCCAACGTCCTGACTTTC. V usage is TRBV2 and J usage is TRBJ2-6; no clear D gene. CDR1 and CDR2 (germline): SNHLY, FYNNEI. The length of the CDR3 is 15 residues. Trimming took 3 bases from V and 2 from J, leaving 8 bases between them.

The chain is built from TRBV5-5 and TRBJ1-5; D gene uncertain. V lost 5 bases and J lost 3, with 18 bases in between. The CDR3 contains 16 residues. Germline values: CDR1 SGHKS, CDR2 YYEKEE (reference sequence). For the CDR3, the DNA is TGTGCCAGCAGTCTGGGAGGGAATAAGAACAATCAGCCCCAGCATTTT. This codes for CASSLGGNKNNQPQHF.

The chain uses TRBV15 and TRBJ1-3; D is unclear. The CDR3 is 16 residues long. V was clipped by 4 bases and J by 3 bases, with 16 bases between them. Germline loops: CDR1 LNHNV, CDR2 YYDKDF (reference sequence). The CDR3 here is CATSITRGLRGNTIYF. The CDR3 coding sequence is TGTGCCACCAGCATCACCCGAGGGTTACGTGGAAACACCATATATTTT.

The chain employs TRBV14 and TRBJ1-6, with D possibly TRBD1 on 6 matching bases. Trimming shortened V by 4 bases and J by 4 bases, and 17 bases separated the two germline ends. CDR1 and CDR2 from the germline V gene are SGHDN and FVKESK. CDR3 length equals 17 residues. CDR3 nucleotides: TGTGCCAGCAGCCGTTTTGGGGGGGGCAGATATAATTCACCCCTCCACTTT. This translates into CASSRFGGGRYNSPLHF.

The J gene is TRBJ1-5, the V gene TRBV6-5; the D gene is possibly TRBD1 (5 bases). Germline V gene sequence: CDR1 MNHEY, CDR2 SVGAGI. The CDR3 consists of 13 residues. Deletions cut 9 bases from V and 2 bases from J, with 11 bases between. The CDR3 DNA reads TGTGCCAGTGGGACTATGGGCAATCAGCCCCAGCATTTT. This gives the protein CASGTMGNQPQHF.

J is TRBJ2-5 and V is TRBV2; D remains unclear. The germline gives CDR1 SNHLY, CDR2 FYNNEI. The CDR3 is 12 amino acids. The ends were cut back, 7 bases at V and 1 base at J, with 7 bases in the middle. The CDR3 nucleotides read TGTGCCAGCATGTACTCCCAAGAGACCCAGTACTTC. Translation: CASMYSQETQYF.

J is TRBJ1-4 and V is TRBV28; tentative D call: TRBD1 (5 bases). This CDR3 is 14 amino acids long. Trimming removed 3 bases at V and 4 bases at J, with 9 bases between. Germline assignment: CDR1 MDHEN and CDR2 SYDVKM. Here the CDR3 reads CASSFTGFNEKLFF. The DNA for the CDR3 is TGTGCCAGCAGTTTCACAGGCTTTAATGAAAAACTGTTTTTT.

This chain joins TRBV7-8 and TRBJ2-3; 8 bases are a match to TRBD1. V lost 5 bases, J lost 4 bases, and 11 bases stayed unmatched. This CDR3 contains 16 residues. CDR1 SGHVS and CDR2 FQNEAQ come from the germline V gene. For the CDR3, the DNA is TGTGCCAGCAGCCCCCGTGTGACAGGGGTTCCAGATACGCAGTATTTT. It is translated as CASSPRVTGVPDTQYF. The complete variable domain, with remaining parts taken from reference TRBV7-8 and TRBJ2-3, reads GAGVSQSPRYKVAKRGQDVALRCDPISGHVSLFWYQQALGQGPEFLTYFQNEAQLDKSGLPSDRFFAERPEGSVSTLKIQRTQQEDSAVYLCASSPRVTGVPDTQYFGPGTRLTVL.

This clone was counted only a few times. The chain employs TRBV7-9 and TRBJ1-6, with 9 positions matching TRBD1. Germline assignment: CDR1 SEHNR and CDR2 FQNEAQ (reference sequence). V trimming: 10 bases; J trimming: 1 base; junction bases outside the gene matches: 8. The CDR3 has 16 residues. Here the CDR3 reads CATNRDRASYNSPLHF. As DNA, the CDR3 is TGTGCCACAAACCGGGACAGGGCATCCTATAATTCACCCCTCCACTTT.

The chain carries TRBV4-3 and TRBJ2-1; TRBD2 matches at 9 bases. CDR1 is LGHNA and CDR2 is YSLEER in the germline V gene. The CDR3 consists of 16 residues. With 2 bases clipped from V and 8 bases from J, the junction kept 10 bases outside the gene matches. The DNA of the CDR3 is TGCGCCAGCAGCCAAAGCCGTGGCGGGGGGGCCCATGAGCAGTTCTTC. It specifies CASSQSRGGGAHEQFF.